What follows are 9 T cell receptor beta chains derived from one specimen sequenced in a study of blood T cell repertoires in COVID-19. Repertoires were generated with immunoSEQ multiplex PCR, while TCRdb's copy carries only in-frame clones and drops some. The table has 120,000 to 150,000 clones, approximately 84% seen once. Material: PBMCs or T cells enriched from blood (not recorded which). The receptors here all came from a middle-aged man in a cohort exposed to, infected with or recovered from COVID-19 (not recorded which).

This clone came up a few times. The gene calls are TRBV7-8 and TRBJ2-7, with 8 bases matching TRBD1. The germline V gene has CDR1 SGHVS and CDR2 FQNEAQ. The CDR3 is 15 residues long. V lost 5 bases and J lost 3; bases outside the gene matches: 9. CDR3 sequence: CASSLDRGIVYEQYF. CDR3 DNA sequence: TGTGCCAGCAGCCTTGACAGGGGAATAGTCTACGAGCAGTACTTC.

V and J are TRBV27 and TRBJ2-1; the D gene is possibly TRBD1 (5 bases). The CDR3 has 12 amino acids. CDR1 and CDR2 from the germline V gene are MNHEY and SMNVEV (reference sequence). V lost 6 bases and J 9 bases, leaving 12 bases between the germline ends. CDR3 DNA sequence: TGTGCCAGCAGGGGGCGTATGGGTGAGCAGTTCTTC. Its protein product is CASRGRMGEQFF.

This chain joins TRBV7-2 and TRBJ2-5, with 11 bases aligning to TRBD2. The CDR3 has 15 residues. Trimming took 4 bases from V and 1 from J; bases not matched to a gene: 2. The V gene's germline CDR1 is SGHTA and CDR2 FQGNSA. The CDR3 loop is CASSYSGRVQETQYF. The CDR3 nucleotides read TGTGCCAGCAGCTATAGCGGGAGGGTCCAAGAGACCCAGTACTTC.

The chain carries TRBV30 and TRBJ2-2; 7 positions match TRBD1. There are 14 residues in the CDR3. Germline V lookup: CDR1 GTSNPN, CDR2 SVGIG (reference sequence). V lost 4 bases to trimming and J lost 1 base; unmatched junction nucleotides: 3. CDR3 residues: CAWTGQVNTGELFF. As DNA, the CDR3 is TGTGCCTGGACTGGACAGGTGAACACCGGGGAGCTGTTTTTT.

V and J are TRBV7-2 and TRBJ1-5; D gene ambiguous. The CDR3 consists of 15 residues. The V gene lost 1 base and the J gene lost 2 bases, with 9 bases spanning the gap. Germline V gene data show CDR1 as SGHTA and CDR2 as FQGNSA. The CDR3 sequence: CASSLGGAGNQPQHF. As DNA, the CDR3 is TGTGCCAGCAGCTTAGGGGGAGCGGGCAATCAGCCCCAGCATTTT.

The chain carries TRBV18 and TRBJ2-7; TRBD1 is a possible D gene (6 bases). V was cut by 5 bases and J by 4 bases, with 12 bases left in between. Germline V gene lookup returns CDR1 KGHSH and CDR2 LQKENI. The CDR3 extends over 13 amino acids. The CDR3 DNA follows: TGTGCCAGCTCAAAGGGGGAGTGGTACGAGCAGTACTTC. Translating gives CASSKGEWYEQYF.

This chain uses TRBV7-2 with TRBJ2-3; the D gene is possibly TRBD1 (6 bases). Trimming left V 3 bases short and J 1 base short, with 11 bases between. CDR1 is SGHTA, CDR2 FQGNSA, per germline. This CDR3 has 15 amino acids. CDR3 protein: CASSFGQFRTDTQYF. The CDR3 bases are TGTGCCAGCAGCTTCGGACAGTTCCGCACAGATACGCAGTATTTT.

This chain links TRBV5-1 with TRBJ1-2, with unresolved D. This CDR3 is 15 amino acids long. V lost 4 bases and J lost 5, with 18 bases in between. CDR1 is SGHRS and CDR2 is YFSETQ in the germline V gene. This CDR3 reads CASSPEVGVGYGYTF. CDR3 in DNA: TGCGCCAGCAGCCCGGAGGTCGGGGTAGGTTATGGCTACACCTTC.

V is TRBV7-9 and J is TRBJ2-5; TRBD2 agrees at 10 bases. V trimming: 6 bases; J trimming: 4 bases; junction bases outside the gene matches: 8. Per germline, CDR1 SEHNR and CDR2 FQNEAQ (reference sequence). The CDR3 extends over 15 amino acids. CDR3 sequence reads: CASRQTSGITETQYF. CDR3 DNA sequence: TGTGCCAGCAGACAAACTAGCGGGATAACAGAGACCCAGTACTTC.